This passage covers 2 T cell receptor beta chains from one sample sequenced in a study of blood T cell repertoires in COVID-19. Libraries were prepared by immunoSEQ multiplex PCR; TCRdb keeps only in-frame clonotypes and omits some of them. Among about 120,000 clones, about 90% were seen once, and the ten largest hold more than 25%. Specimen: peripheral blood. These receptors all stem from a woman in her 70s with acute or convalescent COVID-19.

The V and J genes are TRBV5-1 and TRBJ2-3, with 12 nucleotides matching TRBD2. The CDR3 spans 15 residues. V shed 0 bases, J shed 9 bases, and the junction held 5 bases outside the gene matches. Looked up from germline, CDR1 is SGHRS and CDR2 is YFSETQ. CDR3: CASSLARLAGGTQYF. In DNA, the CDR3 is TGCGCCAGCAGCTTGGCCAGGCTAGCGGGGGGGACGCAGTATTTT.

The sample holds a few counts of this clone. The chain recombines TRBV3-1 (or the pseudogene TRBV3-2) with TRBJ1-4; D is unresolved. The CDR3 totals 15 residues. Trimming stripped 4 bases from V and 5 bases from J, with 14 bases between. The germline V gene has CDR1 LGHDT and CDR2 YNNKEL (reference sequence). The CDR3 is CASSLRPTGNEKLFF. CDR3 bases: TGTGCCAGCAGCCTTCGTCCGACTGGCAATGAAAAACTGTTTTTT.